This T cell receptor beta chain was sequenced in a study of T cell changes during pregnancy in multiple sclerosis. TCRdb's table, derived via immunoSEQ multiplex PCR, lists solely in-frame clones and lacks some. This sample has about 98,000 clones, with about 90% found just once. The CDR3 has 16 residues. Unmatched junction bases numbered 14, after V lost 4 bases and J lost 5 bases. The germline CDR1 and CDR2 sequences are SGHAT and FQNNGV. The chain employs TRBV11-2 and TRBJ2-7, with 7 bases matching TRBD1. This TCR was sampled from a female donor in good health, enrolled as a control in a pregnancy study. The sequencing here drew on peripheral blood, taken after pregnancy. CDR3 sequence: CASSSTSRDSRHEQYF. The CDR3 DNA sequence: TGTGCCAGCAGCTCAACATCCCGGGACAGTCGACACGAGCAGTACTTC.